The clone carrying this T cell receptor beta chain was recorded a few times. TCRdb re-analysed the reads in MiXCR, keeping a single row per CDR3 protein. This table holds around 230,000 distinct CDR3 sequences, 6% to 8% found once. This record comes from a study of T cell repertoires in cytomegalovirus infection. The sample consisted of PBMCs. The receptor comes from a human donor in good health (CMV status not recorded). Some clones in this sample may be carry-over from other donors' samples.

The CDR3 bases are TGTGCCAGCAGTTACCAGGGGGCAACTAATGAAAAACTGTTTTTT. This translates into CASSYQGATNEKLFF. The J gene is TRBJ1-4, the V gene TRBV28; TRBD1 matches 7 bases. CDR1 and CDR2 from the germline V gene are MDHEN and SYDVKM. The ends lost 4 bases at V and 0 bases at J; junction bases unmatched: 2. CDR3 length: 15 residues.